A selection of T cell receptor beta chains follows, all from one sample in a study of identical twins. TCRdb analysed the 5' RACE reads with MiXCR anew, one entry per CDR3 protein. The sample contains roughly 770,000 distinct CDR3 sequences, roughly 20% of which appear only once. These sequences were also reported in another study, on T cells expressing NK-cell markers.

Sequenced material: PBMCs. The receptors originated from a woman aged 18-29 years in good health. The CDR3 runs from the conserved cysteine through the conserved F or W. The D gene is left open where the match is weak.

j_call | d_call | v_call | cdr3_aa
TRBJ2-3 | . | TRBV6-2/TRBV6-3 | CASSYISGHMDTQYF
TRBJ2-7 | . | TRBV7-9 | CASSLGAASSYEQYF
TRBJ2-1 | . | TRBV12-3/TRBV12-4 | CASINRALGRGEQFF
TRBJ2-1 | TRBD2 | TRBV7-9 | CASIDRSGGAYNEQFF
TRBJ2-7 | . | TRBV5-1 | CASSLETGRKREQYF
TRBJ2-7 | TRBD2 | TRBV7-8 | CASSLSGLAASYEQYF
TRBJ2-7 | . | TRBV12-3/TRBV12-4 | CASRSDTYEQYF
TRBJ1-1 | . | TRBV20-1 | CSALTGVTTEAFF
TRBJ1-1 | . | TRBV12-3/TRBV12-4 | CASSFRGVGTFF
TRBJ2-7 | . | TRBV6-2/TRBV6-3 | CASSYPDRNSYEQYF
TRBJ2-7 | . | TRBV6-2/TRBV6-3 | CASNYGYEQYF
TRBJ2-1 | . | TRBV20-1 | CSARDRGRSSYNEQFF
TRBJ1-5 | . | TRBV12-3/TRBV12-4 | CASSSDQDQPQHF
TRBJ2-1 | TRBD2 | TRBV6-2/TRBV6-3 | CASRRTPTSGRGEQFF